The source of this TCR beta chain is a study of T cell responses to AZD1222 COVID-19 vaccine. Profiling relied on immunoSEQ multiplex PCR, and the TCRdb table lists in-frame clones only, not all of them. The data show 95,000 to 150,000 clones, around 86% seen once. Comments on this clone: No antigen is known for it.

Regarding the study as a whole: An increase in Spike-specific TCR breadth and depth was observed after two AZD1222 doses. Baseline antibody screening turned up just a handful of seropositive AZD1222 recipients.

Trimming removed 2 bases from V and 8 bases from J, with 16 bases in between. CDR1 is MNHNS, CDR2 SASEGT, per germline. The CDR3 sequence is 15 residues long. This sequence joins TRBV6-1 and TRBJ2-1; D is possibly TRBD1 or TRBD2 (5 bases each). The source is an adult in good health. The sample was peripheral blood, taken on day 0 of AZD1222 vaccination. The CDR3 DNA reads TGTGCCAGCAGTGAATCACGGGACCCCGGCGATGAGCAGTTCTTC. Its translation: CASSESRDPGDEQFF.